This passage covers 23 T cell receptor beta chains from one sample sequenced in a study of blood T cell repertoires in COVID-19. The assay was immunoSEQ multiplex PCR, and TCRdb's table has in-frame clones only and misses some. Of around 240,000 clones listed, 70% to 90% are singletons. What was sequenced was PBMCs or T cells enriched from blood (not recorded which). These receptor sequences come from a woman between 50 and 59 years old who had recovered from COVID-19.

This clone was observed once. The gene calls are TRBV6-5 and TRBJ2-7; 7 nucleotides match TRBD1. Germline CDR1 reads MNHEY; CDR2 reads SVGAGI. The trim removed 4 bases at V and 12 bases at J, leaving 6 bases unmatched. The CDR3 spans 11 residues. The CDR3 spells CASSLTGETYF. DNA for the CDR3: TGTGCCAGCAGTTTAACAGGGGAGACGTACTTC.

This clone appeared a few times. This chain joins TRBV28 and TRBJ2-2; D is unresolved. Trimming removed 4 bases at V and 4 bases at J, with 4 bases between. Germline assignment: CDR1 MDHEN and CDR2 SYDVKM. The CDR3 has 12 amino acids. CDR3 DNA sequence: TGTGCCAGCAGTTATAGCACCGGGGAGCTGTTTTTT. Translating gives CASSYSTGELFF.

The CDR3 bases are TGTGCCAGCAGTCCTGAGACAGGGGCCTACGAGCAGTACTTC. Its translation is CASSPETGAYEQYF. The chain joins TRBV7-2 to TRBJ2-7; 8 bases fit TRBD1. Germline V gene sequence: CDR1 SGHTA, CDR2 FQGNSA. Trimming cost V 6 bases and J 2 bases; bases outside gene matches: 6. The CDR3 sequence is 14 residues long.

The rearrangement joins TRBV7-8 to TRBJ2-1, with D hard to call. CDR3 length: 13 amino acids. CDR1 is SGHVS and CDR2 is FQNEAQ in the germline V gene. V was trimmed by 0 bases and J by 6 bases, leaving 6 bases between them. This CDR3 reads CASSLAPGNEQFF. As DNA, the CDR3 is TGTGCCAGCAGCTTAGCTCCGGGCAATGAGCAGTTCTTC.

The chain uses TRBV11-3 and TRBJ2-7; weak D call: TRBD1 (5 bases). This CDR3 has 14 residues. Germline V gives CDR1 SGHNT, CDR2 YENEEA. Between the trimmed V and J ends, which lost 5 bases and 2 bases, there was a span of 13 bases. CDR3 in amino acids: CASSRSGNTYEQYF. DNA for the CDR3: TGTGCCAGCAGCCGCTCAGGGAACACCTACGAGCAGTACTTC. Complete variable domain (other parts from reference TRBV11-3 and TRBJ2-7): EAGVVQSPRYKIIEKKQPVAFWCNPISGHNTLYWYLQNLGQGPELLIRYENEEAVDDSQLPKDRFSAERLKGVDSTLKIQPAELGDSAVYLCASSRSGNTYEQYFGPGTRLTVT.

Concerning this clone: The junction departs from germline at one end; a sequencing error may be responsible. The chain has TRBV7-9 and TRBJ1-1; 9 bases agree with TRBD1. Per germline, CDR1 SEHNR and CDR2 FQNEAQ (reference sequence). The CDR3 is made up of 14 amino acids. CDR3 protein: CASTLTGGETEAFF. CDR3 sequence (DNA): TGTGCCAGCACCTTAACAGGGGGCGAGACTGAAGCTTTCTTT.

This clone has a handful of counts. The gene calls are TRBV7-9 and TRBJ1-1; D unclear. CDR3 length equals 13 residues. Germline V gives CDR1 SEHNR, CDR2 FQNEAQ (reference sequence). Trimming left V 9 bases short and J 0 bases short, with 11 bases between. The CDR3 here is CASNGRLNTEAFF. The CDR3 bases are TGTGCCAGTAACGGCAGGTTGAACACTGAAGCTTTCTTT.

The V gene is TRBV6-5, the J gene TRBJ1-2; D is unresolved. V was cut by 0 bases and J by 7 bases, with 18 bases left in between. Per germline, CDR1 MNHEY and CDR2 SVGAGI. The CDR3 extends over 16 amino acids. CDR3 sequence reads: CASSYSNQNPGPGYTF. The CDR3 coding sequence is TGTGCCAGCAGTTACTCGAATCAAAATCCGGGTCCTGGCTACACCTTC.

The chain links TRBV30 to TRBJ1-5; possibly TRBD1 for D (6 bases). In germline, CDR1 is GTSNPN, CDR2 SVGIG (reference sequence). The CDR3 is 13 amino acids. CDR3 sequence reads: CAWGGQGNQPQHF. The DNA of the CDR3 is TGTGCTTGGGGGGGGCAGGGGAATCAGCCCCAGCATTTT.

This chain links TRBV2 with TRBJ1-1; TRBD1 might be the D (5 bases). Germline CDR1 and CDR2: SNHLY and FYNNEI. V was shortened by 10 bases and J by 1 base, with 10 bases between the two germline ends. The CDR3 covers 12 residues. This CDR3 is CATNTGNTEAFF. The CDR3 DNA reads as TGTGCCACAAATACAGGGAACACTGAAGCTTTCTTT.

The chain employs TRBV5-8 and TRBJ1-5; 8 nucleotides line up with TRBD1. The CDR3 totals 17 residues. V dropped 1 base and J dropped 8; count of bases not matched to a gene: 14. CDR1 and CDR2 (germline): SGHTS, YDEGEE. The CDR3 loop reads CASSLFDGTGHDKPQHF. The CDR3 DNA reads as TGTGCCAGCAGCTTGTTTGATGGGACAGGACATGACAAGCCCCAGCATTTT.

This clone was detected only once. The chain carries TRBV3-1 (or the pseudogene TRBV3-2) and TRBJ2-5; D may be TRBD2 (5 bases). The CDR3 sequence is 15 residues long. Trimming cost V 4 bases and J 5 bases, with 17 bases left between them. Looked up from germline, CDR1 is LGHDT and CDR2 is YNNKEL (reference sequence). The CDR3 bases are TGTGCCAGCAGCCCCCGATGGGGAGCGCACGAGACCCAGTACTTC. Protein sequence: CASSPRWGAHETQYF.

The chain uses TRBV13 and TRBJ2-6, with 7 positions matching TRBD1. Germline V lookup: CDR1 PRHDT, CDR2 FYEKMQ (reference sequence). Trimming at V came to 0 bases and at J to 0 bases, leaving 2 bases not matched to a gene. This CDR3 has 17 residues. In DNA, the CDR3 is TGTGCCAGCAGCTTAGGGGGACAGTACTCTGGGGCCAACGTCCTGACTTTC. This gives the protein CASSLGGQYSGANVLTF. The full variable domain, its missing parts supplied by reference TRBV13 and TRBJ2-6, is AAGVIQSPRHLIKEKRETATLKCYPIPRHDTVYWYQQGPGQDPQFLISFYEKMQSDKGSIPDRFSAQQFSDYHSELNMSSLELGDSALYFCASSLGGQYSGANVLTFGAGSRLTVL.

This clone has a handful of counts. The rearrangement uses TRBV5-5 and TRBJ1-5; 9 bases agree with TRBD1. The junction had 2 bases not matched to a gene; V was cut back by 2 bases and J by 2 bases. The CDR3 spans 15 residues. Germline V lookup: CDR1 SGHKS, CDR2 YYEKEE (reference sequence). CDR3 residues: CASSLWTGGNQPQHF. CDR3 nucleotide sequence: TGTGCCAGCAGCTTATGGACAGGGGGCAATCAGCCCCAGCATTTT.

This chain joins TRBV4-2 and TRBJ2-7; 16 nucleotides align to TRBD2. Germline V gene sequence: CDR1 LGHNA, CDR2 YNFKEQ. The junction had 6 bases not matched to a gene; V was cut back by 4 bases and J by 6 bases. There are 16 residues in the CDR3. As DNA, the CDR3 is TGTGCCAGCAGCCTAGATGGGACTAGCGGGAGGGGCGAGCAGTACTTC. Protein: CASSLDGTSGRGEQYF.

The J gene is TRBJ2-1, the V gene TRBV18; 7 bases align to TRBD2. The CDR3 sequence is 15 residues long. With V trimmed by 0 bases and J by 10 bases, 9 bases remained unmatched. Looked up from germline, CDR1 is KGHSH and CDR2 is LQKENI. This CDR3 reads CASSPPGLRLMEQFF. The CDR3 DNA reads as TGTGCCAGCTCACCACCGGGACTACGTTTAATGGAGCAGTTCTTC. The complete variable domain, with remaining parts taken from reference TRBV18 and TRBJ2-1, reads NAGVMQNPRHLVRRRGQEARLRCSPMKGHSHVYWYRQLPEEGLKFMVYLQKENIIDESGMPKERFSAEFPKEGPSILRIQQVVRGDSAAYFCASSPPGLRLMEQFFGPGTRLTVL.

The gene calls are TRBV14 and TRBJ1-1; no clear D. The CDR3 sequence is 13 residues long. Trimming shortened V by 5 bases and J by 1 base, and 8 bases separated the two germline ends. Germline values: CDR1 SGHDN, CDR2 FVKESK. The CDR3 nucleotides are TGTGCCAGCAGCTCGAGCGGGAACACTGAAGCTTTCTTT. Translation: CASSSSGNTEAFF.

This chain links TRBV27 with TRBJ2-1; D possibly corresponds to TRBD2 (6 bases). V lost 2 bases and J 8 bases, leaving 19 bases between the germline ends. CDR1 MNHEY and CDR2 SMNVEV come from the germline V gene (reference sequence). This CDR3 region has 16 residues. CDR3 loop: CASSLLQTRGTHEQFF. The CDR3 nucleotides are TGTGCCAGCAGTTTACTCCAAACTCGGGGGACGCATGAGCAGTTCTTC.

The gene calls are TRBV6-5 and TRBJ2-2; 9 nucleotides align to TRBD2. The CDR3 contains 16 residues. Germline V lookup: CDR1 MNHEY, CDR2 SVGAGI. J lost 6 bases, V lost 4 bases, and 9 bases had no gene match. The DNA for the CDR3 is TGTGCCAGCAGTTGGACCGGGACTAGCATCCCCGGGGAGCTGTTTTTT. Translation gives CASSWTGTSIPGELFF.

This chain links TRBV7-6 with TRBJ2-7; 13 positions agree with TRBD2. The CDR3 contains 15 residues. Per germline, CDR1 SGHVS and CDR2 FNYEAQ. V lost 4 bases to trimming and J lost 5 bases; unmatched junction nucleotides: 5. The DNA of the CDR3 is TGTGCCAGCAGCTATACTAGCGGGAGGGCACACGAGCAGTACTTC. It translates to CASSYTSGRAHEQYF.

The rearrangement links TRBV28 to TRBJ2-7; TRBD2 is a possible D gene (5 bases). The V gene's germline CDR1 is MDHEN and CDR2 SYDVKM. This CDR3 is built from 15 residues. V lost 8 bases and J lost 0, with 17 bases in between. The DNA for the CDR3 is TGTGCCAGCCCCCCCCCAGTTGCGGGCTCCTACGAGCAGTACTTC. Protein sequence: CASPPPVAGSYEQYF.

This CDR3 is CASSRTSGMNNEQFF. DNA of the CDR3: TGTGCCAGCAGTAGGACTAGCGGGATGAACAATGAGCAGTTCTTC. V and J are TRBV6-5 and TRBJ2-1, with 12 bases identical to TRBD2. The CDR3 is 15 residues long. The germline V gene has CDR1 MNHEY and CDR2 SVGAGI. V lost 5 bases to trimming and J lost 5 bases; unmatched junction nucleotides: 4.

The V call is TRBV20-1, the J call TRBJ2-1, with TRBD2 matching over 13 bases. V lost 3 bases and J lost 8; bases outside the gene matches: 7. The CDR3 extends over 15 amino acids. Germline CDR1 and CDR2: DFQATT and SNEGSKA (reference sequence). CDR3 amino acids: CSASRPGLAGDEQFF. CDR3 bases: TGCAGTGCTAGTAGGCCCGGACTAGCGGGAGATGAGCAGTTCTTC.